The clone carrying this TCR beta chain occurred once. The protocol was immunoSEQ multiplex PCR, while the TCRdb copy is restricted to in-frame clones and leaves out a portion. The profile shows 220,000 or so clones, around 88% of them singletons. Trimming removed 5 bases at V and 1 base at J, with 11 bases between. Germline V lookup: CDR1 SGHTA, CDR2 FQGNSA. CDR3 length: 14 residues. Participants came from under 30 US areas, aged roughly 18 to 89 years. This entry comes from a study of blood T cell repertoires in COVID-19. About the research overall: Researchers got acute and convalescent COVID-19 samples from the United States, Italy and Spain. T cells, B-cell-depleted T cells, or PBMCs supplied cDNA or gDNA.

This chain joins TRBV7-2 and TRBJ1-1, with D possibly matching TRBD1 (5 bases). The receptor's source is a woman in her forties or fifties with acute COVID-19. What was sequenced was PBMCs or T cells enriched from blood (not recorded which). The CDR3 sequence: CASSQGAENTEAFF. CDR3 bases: TGTGCCAGCAGCCAAGGGGCGGAGAACACTGAAGCTTTCTTT.